This paragraph reports one T cell receptor beta chain. Libraries were prepared by immunoSEQ multiplex PCR; TCRdb keeps only in-frame clonotypes and omits some of them. Here the sample spans roughly 150,000 clones, around 88% being singletons. V lost 6 bases and J 4 bases, leaving 9 bases between the germline ends. The CDR3 extends over 12 amino acids. Per the germline V gene, CDR1 is WNHNN and CDR2 is SYGVQD (reference sequence). The sample originates from a study of cytomegalovirus exposure and HLA in healthy donors. The chain employs TRBV10-1 and TRBJ1-2; maybe TRBD1 (6 bases). The TCR originated in a young woman in good health and CMV-seronegative. Specimen: PBMCs. DNA of the CDR3: TGCGCCAGCAGGGGGGGGCTCTATGGCTACACCTTC. This translates into CASRGGLYGYTF.